One and the same sample provided the 13 T cell receptor beta chains below, sequenced in a study of a mutant IDH1 vaccine in newly diagnosed glioma. Their cognate antigens are unknown. The protocol was immunoSEQ multiplex PCR, while the TCRdb copy is restricted to in-frame clones and leaves out a portion. The sample records approximately 50,000 clones, 76% being singletons. Time point described: week 47, end of study. The content of each vaccine dose was 300 ug of mutant IDH1 20-mer peptide, and topical imiquimod accompanied it. The source was PBMCs, collected from a glioma patient whose treatment included an IDH1 peptide vaccine. The receptors derive from a woman aged 40 to 55 with glioma. Some clones in this sample may be carry-over from other donors' samples.

The chain employs TRBV27 and TRBJ2-3; D unresolved. The germline V gene has CDR1 MNHEY and CDR2 SMNVEV (reference sequence). Between the trimmed V and J ends, which lost 6 bases and 1 base, there was a span of 17 bases. The CDR3 spans 16 residues. CDR3 in amino acids: CASSPRFAPGTDTQYF. In nucleotides, the CDR3 is TGTGCCAGCAGCCCACGATTTGCTCCGGGCACAGATACGCAGTATTTT.

The J gene is TRBJ1-2, the V gene TRBV6-5; possible D gene TRBD1, 5 bases. The V end lost 0 bases, the J end lost 8 bases, and 13 bases lay between the germline ends. This CDR3 region has 14 residues. Germline V gene sequence: CDR1 MNHEY, CDR2 SVGAGI. The CDR3 here is CASSYSEGVGGYTF. Written as DNA, the CDR3 is TGTGCCAGCAGTTACTCGGAAGGGGTGGGAGGCTACACCTTC.

The J gene is TRBJ2-7, the V gene TRBV7-2; D is uncertain. CDR3 size: 12 residues. V gave up 1 base and J gave up 6 bases, with 7 bases separating them. Germline CDR1 SGHTA, CDR2 FQGNSA. The CDR3 loop reads CASSLVRAEQYF. The CDR3 DNA is TGTGCCAGCAGCTTAGTAAGGGCCGAGCAGTACTTC. The variable domain in full, completed from reference TRBV7-2 and TRBJ2-7, reads GAGVSQSPSNKVTEKGKDVELRCDPISGHTALYWYRQSLGQGLEFLIYFQGNSAPDKSGLPSDRFSAERTGGSVSTLTIQRTQQEDSAVYLCASSLVRAEQYFGPGTRLTVT.

The V call is TRBV29-1, the J call TRBJ1-2; 7 bases line up with TRBD1. V shed 6 bases, J shed 0 bases, and the junction held 10 bases outside the gene matches. CDR1 is SQVTM, CDR2 ANQGSEA, per germline. The CDR3 loop spans 15 amino acids. The chain's CDR3 is CSVPDREMANYGYTF. CDR3 nucleotides: TGCAGCGTACCCGACAGGGAGATGGCTAACTATGGCTACACCTTC.

This chain connects TRBV11-3 to TRBJ2-6; possibly TRBD1 for D (6 bases). This CDR3 spans 16 amino acids. Trimming removed 5 bases from V and 0 bases from J, with 11 bases in between. CDR1 and CDR2 from the germline V gene are SGHNT and YENEEA. CDR3 in DNA: TGTGCCAGCAGCGGACAACAGGGCTCTGGGGCCAACGTCCTGACTTTC. Its translation: CASSGQQGSGANVLTF.

The chain recombines TRBV29-1 with TRBJ1-2; tentatively, D is TRBD1 (5 bases). V gave up 0 bases and J gave up 4 bases, with 15 bases separating them. The CDR3 is 15 residues long. Germline-derived CDR1 and CDR2 are SQVTM and ANQGSEA. The CDR3 here is CSVEDWDGNFYGYTF. The CDR3, as DNA: TGCAGCGTTGAAGACTGGGACGGAAATTTCTATGGCTACACCTTC.

The chain uses TRBV9 and TRBJ2-3; TRBD1 matches 8 bases. Germline V gene sequence: CDR1 SGDLS, CDR2 YYNGEE. Germline trimming cut 3 bases from V and 6 bases from J; bases unmatched to any gene: 15. The CDR3 contains 17 residues. The CDR3 reads CASSALDGQGGPDTQYF. The CDR3 bases are TGTGCCAGCAGCGCTTTGGACGGACAGGGAGGCCCGGATACGCAGTATTTT.

The rearrangement uses TRBV5-1 and TRBJ2-1; D not certain. V was clipped by 2 bases and J by 4 bases, with 13 bases between them. There are 15 residues in the CDR3. The germline gives CDR1 SGHRS, CDR2 YFSETQ. CDR3 region: CASSFGPLGYNEQFF. The CDR3, as DNA: TGCGCCAGCAGCTTTGGTCCTTTGGGGTACAATGAGCAGTTCTTC.

The chain joins TRBV14 to TRBJ2-1, with 10 bases aligning to TRBD1. The germline CDR1 and CDR2 sequences are SGHDN and FVKESK. The V segment lost 1 base and the J segment 0 bases; nucleotides outside the gene matches: 0. There are 16 residues in the CDR3. CDR3 sequence: CASSQGTGGSYNEQFF. As DNA, the CDR3 is TGTGCCAGCAGCCAAGGGACAGGGGGCTCCTACAATGAGCAGTTCTTC.

The chain uses TRBV18 and TRBJ2-2, with TRBD2 matching 8 bases. Germline CDR1 and CDR2: KGHSH and LQKENI. The CDR3 is made up of 16 amino acids. Trimming removed 1 base from V and 5 bases from J; junction bases left unmatched: 6. The CDR3 region has the DNA TGTGCCAGCTCACCACTTGTTAGCGGGGAAACCGGGGAGCTGTTTTTT. Translating gives CASSPLVSGETGELFF.

V usage is TRBV9 and J usage is TRBJ2-3, with D possibly TRBD2 on 5 matching bases. The CDR3 contains 18 residues. Trimming took off 4 bases at V and 0 bases at J, with 21 bases between the two ends. CDR1 and CDR2 from the germline V gene are SGDLS and YYNGEE. CDR3 coding DNA: TGTGCCAGCAGCTCCCCGAGGGTCGGCAGACCTAGCACAGATACGCAGTATTTT. This sequence encodes CASSSPRVGRPSTDTQYF.

The chain recombines TRBV7-6 with TRBJ2-7; D tentatively reads TRBD1 or TRBD2 (6 bases each). This CDR3 has 16 residues. V dropped 0 bases and J dropped 0 bases, with 12 bases sitting between them. Germline V gene data show CDR1 as SGHVS and CDR2 as FNYEAQ. CDR3 sequence reads: CASSLAGGESSYEQYF. CDR3 nucleotide sequence: TGTGCCAGCAGCTTAGCGGGGGGCGAGAGCTCCTACGAGCAGTACTTC.

This chain connects TRBV5-1 to TRBJ2-5; 14 bases are a match to TRBD2. CDR1 and CDR2 (germline): SGHRS, YFSETQ. CDR3 length: 19 residues. The V and J ends lost 1 base and 5 bases, in that order; junction bases with no gene match: 13. CDR3 DNA sequence: TGCGCCAGCAGCTTGCGCCCACCGGTGACTAGCGGGGGGGCGGAGACCCAGTACTTC. It specifies CASSLRPPVTSGGAETQYF. Looking up the rest from reference TRBV5-1 and TRBJ2-5 gives the full variable domain: KAGVTQTPRYLIKTRGQQVTLSCSPISGHRSVSWYQQTPGQGLQFLFEYFSETQRNKGNFPGRFSGRQFSNSRSEMNVSTLELGDSALYLCASSLRPPVTSGGAETQYFGPGTRLLVL.